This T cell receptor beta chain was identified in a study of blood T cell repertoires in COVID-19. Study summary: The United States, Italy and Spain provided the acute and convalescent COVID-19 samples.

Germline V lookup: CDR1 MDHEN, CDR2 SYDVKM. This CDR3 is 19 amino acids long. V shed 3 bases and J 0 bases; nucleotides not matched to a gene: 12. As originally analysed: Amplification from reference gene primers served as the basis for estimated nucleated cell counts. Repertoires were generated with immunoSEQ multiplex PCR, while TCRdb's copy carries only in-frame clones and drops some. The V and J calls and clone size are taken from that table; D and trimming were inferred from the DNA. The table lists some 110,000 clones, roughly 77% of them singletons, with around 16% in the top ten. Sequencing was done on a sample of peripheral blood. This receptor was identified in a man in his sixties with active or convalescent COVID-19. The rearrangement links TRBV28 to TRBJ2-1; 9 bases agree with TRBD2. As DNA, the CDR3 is TGTGCCAGCAGTTTTTCTGCTAGCGGGGTCAGGAGCTCCTACAATGAGCAGTTCTTC. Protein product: CASSFSASGVRSSYNEQFF.